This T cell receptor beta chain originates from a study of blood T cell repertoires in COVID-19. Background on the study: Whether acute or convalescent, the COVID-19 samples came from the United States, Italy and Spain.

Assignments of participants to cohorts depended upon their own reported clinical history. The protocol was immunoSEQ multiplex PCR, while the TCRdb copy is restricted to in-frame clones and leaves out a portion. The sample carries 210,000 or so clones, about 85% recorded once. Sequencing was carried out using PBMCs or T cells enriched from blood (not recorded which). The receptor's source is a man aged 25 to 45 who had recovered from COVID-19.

The CDR3 sequence is CASSFSRGGSYEQYF. The CDR3 DNA is TGTGCCAGCAGTTTTAGTAGAGGTGGCTCCTACGAGCAGTACTTC. The V gene is TRBV7-9, the J gene TRBJ2-7; D gene uncertain. This CDR3 contains 15 residues. Germline lookup yields CDR1 SEHNR and CDR2 FQNEAQ (reference sequence). Trimming cost V 6 bases and J 0 bases, with 15 bases left between them.